A selection of T cell receptor beta chains follows, all from one sample in a study of blood T cells in healthy people across ages. Each CDR3 protein is one row after TCRdb ran MiXCR on the 5' RACE reads. The sample has hundreds of thousands of distinct CDR3 sequences, roughly 50% seen once; the top ten hold over 30%. Input material: blood. The origin of the receptors is a man between 60 and 70 years old in good health. Both conserved end residues are part of each CDR3. Fields, in order: clone size, J gene, V gene, D gene, CDR3 protein, CDR3 DNA. D genes are given only for firm matches. Size is omitted from some rows. Given values are once, few, many or a class for expanded clones.

abundance: NA
j_gene: TRBJ1-2
v_gene: TRBV6-1
d_gene: NA
CDR3aa: CASSGTGAYGYTF
CDR3nt: TGTGCCAGCAGTGGGACGGGGGCCTATGGCTACACCTTC

abundance: NA
j_gene: TRBJ2-3
v_gene: TRBV12-3/TRBV12-4
d_gene: TRBD2
CDR3aa: CASSLRRGGPDTQYF
CDR3nt: TGTGCCAGCAGTTTACGGCGGGGGGGCCCCGATACGCAGTATTTT

abundance: NA
j_gene: TRBJ2-5
v_gene: TRBV10-3
d_gene: NA
CDR3aa: CAISESKAQETQYF
CDR3nt: TGTGCCATCAGTGAGTCGAAGGCCCAAGAGACCCAGTACTTC

abundance: NA
j_gene: TRBJ2-2
v_gene: TRBV7-2
d_gene: NA
CDR3aa: CASSLFGPSTGELFF
CDR3nt: TGTGCCAGCAGCTTATTCGGACCGAGCACCGGGGAGCTGTTTTTT

abundance: NA
j_gene: TRBJ1-2
v_gene: TRBV29-1
d_gene: NA
CDR3aa: CSVEPGGGYGYTF
CDR3nt: TGCAGCGTTGAGCCGGGAGGCGGCTATGGCTACACCTTC

abundance: NA
j_gene: TRBJ2-5
v_gene: TRBV3-1
d_gene: TRBD1
CDR3aa: CASSQGRTGVGTQYF
CDR3nt: TGTGCCAGCAGCCAAGGAAGGACAGGGGTTGGGACCCAGTACTTC

abundance: NA
j_gene: TRBJ1-2
v_gene: TRBV12-5
d_gene: NA
CDR3aa: CASGLSGTNYGYTF
CDR3nt: TGTGCTAGTGGTCTATCCGGGACAAACTATGGCTACACCTTC

abundance: few
j_gene: TRBJ2-3
v_gene: TRBV7-2
d_gene: TRBD2
CDR3aa: CASSFSGGAGTDTQYF
CDR3nt: TGTGCCAGCAGCTTTAGCGGGGGGGCCGGGACAGATACGCAGTATTTT

abundance: NA
j_gene: TRBJ1-2
v_gene: TRBV5-1
d_gene: NA
CDR3aa: CASSLGNRGESYTF
CDR3nt: TGCGCCAGCAGCCTGGGAAACCGGGGCGAGAGCTACACCTTC

abundance: NA
j_gene: TRBJ1-2
v_gene: TRBV29-1
d_gene: NA
CDR3aa: CSVGQSYGYTF
CDR3nt: TGCAGCGTTGGACAGTCCTATGGCTACACCTTC

abundance: NA
j_gene: TRBJ1-2
v_gene: TRBV6-1
d_gene: NA
CDR3aa: CASSSWTANYGYTF
CDR3nt: TGTGCCAGCAGCAGCTGGACAGCAAACTATGGCTACACCTTC

abundance: NA
j_gene: TRBJ2-1
v_gene: TRBV6-6
d_gene: NA
CDR3aa: CASSYSVWAEQFF
CDR3nt: TGTGCCAGCAGTTACTCAGTTTGGGCTGAGCAGTTCTTC